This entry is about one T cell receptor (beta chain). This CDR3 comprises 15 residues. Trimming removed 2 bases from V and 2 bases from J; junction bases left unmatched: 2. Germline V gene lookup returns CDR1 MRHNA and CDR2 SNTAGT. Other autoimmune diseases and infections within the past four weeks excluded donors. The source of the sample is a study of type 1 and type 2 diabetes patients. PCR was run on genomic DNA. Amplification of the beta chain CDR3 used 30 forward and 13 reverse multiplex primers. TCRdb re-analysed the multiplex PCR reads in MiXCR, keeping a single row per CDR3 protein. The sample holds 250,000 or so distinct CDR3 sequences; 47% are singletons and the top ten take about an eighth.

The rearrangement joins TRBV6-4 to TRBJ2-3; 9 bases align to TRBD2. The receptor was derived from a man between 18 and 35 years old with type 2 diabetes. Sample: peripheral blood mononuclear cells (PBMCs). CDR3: CASSDGGRATDTQYF. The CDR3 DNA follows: TGTGCCAGCAGTGACGGCGGGAGGGCCACAGATACGCAGTATTTT.